This TCR beta chain was profiled in a study of CD8 T cells in ankylosing spondylitis. General study results and limits: Among TCR beta sequences, a motif of eight highly homologous variants appeared characteristic of ankylosing spondylitis blood. Matched ankylosing spondylitis synovial fluid reportedly showed significant enrichment of disease-linked clones. Prior literature has documented some motif variants in synovial fluid and blood from reactive arthritis.

Libraries for TCR beta were made by quantitative 5'-RACE with molecular barcodes. TCRdb processed the 5' RACE reads anew with MiXCR; each CDR3 protein has one entry. The sample holds a few hundred thousand distinct CDR3 sequences, around 6.6% seen once. The CDR3 is 11 residues long. Trimming pared 4 bases from V and 8 bases from J, leaving 11 bases between. Germline values: CDR1 SQVTM, CDR2 ANQGSEA. This clonotype was seen ten or more times. Its target is not known. The chain has TRBV29-1 and TRBJ1-2; D unclear. The sequenced sample was blood, either unsorted or a sorted T cell fraction (not recorded which). This clonotype was obtained from a male donor with ankylosing spondylitis. The CDR3 region is CSVVVALGYTF. The CDR3 DNA sequence: TGCAGCGTTGTGGTGGCTCTAGGCTACACCTTC.